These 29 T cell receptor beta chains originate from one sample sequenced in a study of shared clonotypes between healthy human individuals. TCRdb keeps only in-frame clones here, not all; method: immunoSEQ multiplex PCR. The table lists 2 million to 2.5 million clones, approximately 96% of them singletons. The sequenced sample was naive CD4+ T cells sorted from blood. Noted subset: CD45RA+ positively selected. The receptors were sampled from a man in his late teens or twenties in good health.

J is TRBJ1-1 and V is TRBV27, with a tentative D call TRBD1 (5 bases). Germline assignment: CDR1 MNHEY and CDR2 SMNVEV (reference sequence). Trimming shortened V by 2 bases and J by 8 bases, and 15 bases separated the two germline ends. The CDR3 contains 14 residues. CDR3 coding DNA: TGTGCCAGCAGTTTACGGGGGACCCTGGGGGAAGCTTTCTTT. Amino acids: CASSLRGTLGEAFF.

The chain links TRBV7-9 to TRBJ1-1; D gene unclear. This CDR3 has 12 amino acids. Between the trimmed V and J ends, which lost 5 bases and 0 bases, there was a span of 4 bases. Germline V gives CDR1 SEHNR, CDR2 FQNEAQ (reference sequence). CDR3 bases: TGTGCCAGCAGCGGGATGAACACTGAAGCTTTCTTT. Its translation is CASSGMNTEAFF.

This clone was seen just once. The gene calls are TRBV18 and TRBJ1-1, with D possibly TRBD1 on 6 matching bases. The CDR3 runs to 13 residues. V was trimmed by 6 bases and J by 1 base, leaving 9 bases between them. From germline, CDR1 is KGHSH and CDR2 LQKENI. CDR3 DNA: TGTGCCAGCTCCTGGGGGCGGAACACTGAAGCTTTCTTT. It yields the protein CASSWGRNTEAFF.

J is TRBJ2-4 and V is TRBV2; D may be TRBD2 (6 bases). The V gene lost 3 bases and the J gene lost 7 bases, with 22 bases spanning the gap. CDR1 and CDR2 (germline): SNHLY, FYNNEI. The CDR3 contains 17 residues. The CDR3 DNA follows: TGTGCCAGCAGTGAGGCTCTAGGGCGGAGGGGTATCAACATTCAGTACTTC. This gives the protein CASSEALGRRGINIQYF.

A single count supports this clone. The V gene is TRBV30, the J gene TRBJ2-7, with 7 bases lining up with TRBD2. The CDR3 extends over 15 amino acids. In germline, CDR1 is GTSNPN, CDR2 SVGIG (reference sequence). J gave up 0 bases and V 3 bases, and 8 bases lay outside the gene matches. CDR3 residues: CAWRRTSDLSYEQYF. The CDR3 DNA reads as TGTGCCTGGAGGCGTACTAGCGATCTCTCCTACGAGCAGTACTTC.

The CDR3 here is CASSLGGGPNEQFF. The CDR3 DNA reads TGCGCCAGCAGCTTGGGCGGGGGCCCCAATGAGCAGTTCTTC. The rearrangement joins TRBV5-1 to TRBJ2-1; possible D gene TRBD2, 7 bases. V lost 0 bases to trimming and J lost 6 bases, with 10 bases between them. Germline values: CDR1 SGHRS, CDR2 YFSETQ. This CDR3 has 14 residues.

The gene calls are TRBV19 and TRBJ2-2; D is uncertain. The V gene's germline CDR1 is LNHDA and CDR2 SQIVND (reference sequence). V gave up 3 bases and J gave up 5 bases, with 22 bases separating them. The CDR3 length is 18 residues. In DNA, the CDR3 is TGTGCCAGTAGTATTCTCCTCTCCGGTCTAGGCGGTACCGGGGAGCTGTTTTTT. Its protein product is CASSILLSGLGGTGELFF.

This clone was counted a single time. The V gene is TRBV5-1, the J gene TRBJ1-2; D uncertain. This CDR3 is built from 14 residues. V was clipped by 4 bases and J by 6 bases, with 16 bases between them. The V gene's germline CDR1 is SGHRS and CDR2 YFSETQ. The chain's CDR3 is CASSPGGENHGYTF. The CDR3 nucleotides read TGCGCCAGCAGCCCCGGTGGGGAGAACCATGGCTACACCTTC.

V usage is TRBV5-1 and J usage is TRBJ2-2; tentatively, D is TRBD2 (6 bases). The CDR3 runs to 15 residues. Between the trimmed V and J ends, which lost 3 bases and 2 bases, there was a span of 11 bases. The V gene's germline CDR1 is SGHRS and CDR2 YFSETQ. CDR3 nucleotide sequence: TGCGCCAGCAGCTCCGAGACTAGAAACACCGGGGAGCTGTTTTTT. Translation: CASSSETRNTGELFF.

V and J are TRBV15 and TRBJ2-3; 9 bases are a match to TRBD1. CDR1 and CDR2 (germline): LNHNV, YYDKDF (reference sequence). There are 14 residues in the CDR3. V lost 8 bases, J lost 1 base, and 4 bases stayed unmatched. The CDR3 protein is CATGDRVGTDTQYF. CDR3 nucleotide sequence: TGTGCCACCGGGGACAGGGTGGGCACAGATACGCAGTATTTT.

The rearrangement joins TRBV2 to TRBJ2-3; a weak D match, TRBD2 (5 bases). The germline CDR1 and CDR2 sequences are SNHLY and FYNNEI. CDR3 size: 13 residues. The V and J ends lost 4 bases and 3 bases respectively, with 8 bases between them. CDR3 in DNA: TGTGCCAGCAGTGCTGGGGAGACAGATACGCAGTATTTT. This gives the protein CASSAGETDTQYF.

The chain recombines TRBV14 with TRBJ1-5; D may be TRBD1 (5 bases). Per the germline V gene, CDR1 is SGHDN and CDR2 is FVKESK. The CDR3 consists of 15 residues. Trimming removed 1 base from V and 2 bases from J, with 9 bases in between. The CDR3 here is CASSQVGGGNQPQHF. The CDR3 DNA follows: TGTGCCAGCAGCCAAGTTGGAGGGGGCAATCAGCCCCAGCATTTT.

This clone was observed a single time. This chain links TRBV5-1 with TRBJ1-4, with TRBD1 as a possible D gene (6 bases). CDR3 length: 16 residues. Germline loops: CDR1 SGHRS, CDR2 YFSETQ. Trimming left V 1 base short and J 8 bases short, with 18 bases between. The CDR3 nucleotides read TGCGCCAGCAGCTTGCGGCCCCCACAGGGAGGCGAAAAACTGTTTTTT. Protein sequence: CASSLRPPQGGEKLFF.

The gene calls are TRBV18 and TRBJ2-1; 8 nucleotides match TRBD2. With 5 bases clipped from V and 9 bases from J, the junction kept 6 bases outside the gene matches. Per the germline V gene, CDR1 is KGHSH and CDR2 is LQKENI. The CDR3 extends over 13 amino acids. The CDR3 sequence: CASSSGGPSEQFF. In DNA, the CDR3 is TGTGCCAGCTCATCGGGGGGGCCAAGTGAGCAGTTCTTC.

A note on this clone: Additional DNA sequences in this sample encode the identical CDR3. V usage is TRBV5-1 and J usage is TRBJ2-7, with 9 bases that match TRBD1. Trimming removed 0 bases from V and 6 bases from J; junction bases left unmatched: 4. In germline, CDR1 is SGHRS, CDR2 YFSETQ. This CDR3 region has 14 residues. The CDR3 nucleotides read TGCGCCAGCAGCTTGGGAACAGGGGGCGGCGAGCAGTACTTC. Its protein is CASSLGTGGGEQYF.

The CDR3 sequence: CASSLGQVVNTEAFF. As DNA, the CDR3 is TGTGCCAGCAGCTTAGGACAAGTGGTGAACACTGAAGCTTTCTTT. The V gene is TRBV7-2, the J gene TRBJ1-1; D unresolved. Germline loops: CDR1 SGHTA, CDR2 FQGNSA. There are 15 residues in the CDR3. Deletions cut 1 base from V and 0 bases from J, with 9 bases between.

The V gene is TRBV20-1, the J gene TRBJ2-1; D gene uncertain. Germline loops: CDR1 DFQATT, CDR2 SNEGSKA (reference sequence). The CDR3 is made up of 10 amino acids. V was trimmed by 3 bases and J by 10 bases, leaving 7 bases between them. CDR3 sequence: CSASKVEQFF. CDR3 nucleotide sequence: TGCAGTGCTAGTAAGGTCGAGCAGTTCTTC.

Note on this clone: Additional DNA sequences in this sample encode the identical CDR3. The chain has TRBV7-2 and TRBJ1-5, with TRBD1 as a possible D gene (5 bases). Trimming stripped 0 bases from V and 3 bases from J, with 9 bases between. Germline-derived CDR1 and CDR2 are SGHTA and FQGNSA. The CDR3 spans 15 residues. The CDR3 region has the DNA TGTGCCAGCAGCTTAGCTAGGGACTCCAATCAGCCCCAGCATTTT. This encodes CASSLARDSNQPQHF.

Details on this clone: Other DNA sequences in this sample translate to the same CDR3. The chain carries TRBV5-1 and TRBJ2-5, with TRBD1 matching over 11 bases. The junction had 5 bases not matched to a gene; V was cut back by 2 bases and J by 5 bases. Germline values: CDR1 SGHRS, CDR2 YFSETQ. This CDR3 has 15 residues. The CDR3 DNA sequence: TGCGCCAGCAGCTTAGGACAGGGGGCATCGGAGACCCAGTACTTC. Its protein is CASSLGQGASETQYF.

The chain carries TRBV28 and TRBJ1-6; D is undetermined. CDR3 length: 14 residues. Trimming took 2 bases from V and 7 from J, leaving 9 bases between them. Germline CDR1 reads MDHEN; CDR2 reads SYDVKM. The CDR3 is CASSLGSTNSPLHF. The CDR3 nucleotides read TGTGCCAGCAGTTTAGGTTCGACCAATTCACCCCTCCACTTT.

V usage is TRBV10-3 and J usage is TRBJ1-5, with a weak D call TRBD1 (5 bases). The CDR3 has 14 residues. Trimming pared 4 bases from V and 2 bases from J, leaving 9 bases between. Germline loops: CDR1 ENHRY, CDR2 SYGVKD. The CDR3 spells CAISGQTGNQPQHF. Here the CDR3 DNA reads TGTGCCATCAGTGGACAGACGGGCAATCAGCCCCAGCATTTT.

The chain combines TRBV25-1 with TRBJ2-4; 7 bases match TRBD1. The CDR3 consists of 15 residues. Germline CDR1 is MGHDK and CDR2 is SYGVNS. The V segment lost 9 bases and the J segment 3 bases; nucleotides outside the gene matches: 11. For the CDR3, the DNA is TGTGCCAGTCAGGAAGGGACAGTCGGCAAAAACATTCAGTACTTC. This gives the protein CASQEGTVGKNIQYF.

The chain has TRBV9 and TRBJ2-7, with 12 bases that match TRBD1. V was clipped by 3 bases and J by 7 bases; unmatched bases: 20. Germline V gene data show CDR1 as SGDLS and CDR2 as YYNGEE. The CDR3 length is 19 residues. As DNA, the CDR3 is TGTGCCAGCAGCGCCGGTCGGGGACAGGGGGCTGGAAGGCCGCAGGAGCAGTACTTC. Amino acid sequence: CASSAGRGQGAGRPQEQYF.

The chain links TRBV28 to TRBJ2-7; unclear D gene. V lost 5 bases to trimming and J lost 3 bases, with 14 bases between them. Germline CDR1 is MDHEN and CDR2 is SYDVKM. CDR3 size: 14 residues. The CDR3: CASSLIATFYEQYF. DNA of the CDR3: TGTGCCAGCAGTCTGATTGCCACCTTCTACGAGCAGTACTTC.

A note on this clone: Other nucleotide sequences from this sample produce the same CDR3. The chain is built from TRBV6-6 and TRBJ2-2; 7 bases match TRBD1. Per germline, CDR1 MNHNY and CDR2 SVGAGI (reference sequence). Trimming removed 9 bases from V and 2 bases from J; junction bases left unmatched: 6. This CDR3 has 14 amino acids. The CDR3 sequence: CASRTGSNTGELFF. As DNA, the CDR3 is TGTGCCAGTCGGACAGGTTCTAACACCGGGGAGCTGTTTTTT.

The CDR3 DNA sequence: TGTGCCAGCACCGAAACAGCGAACACTGAAGCTTTCTTT. This gives the protein CASTETANTEAFF. This chain uses TRBV6-6 with TRBJ1-1, with D uncertain. V dropped 7 bases and J dropped 1 base, with 10 bases sitting between them. This CDR3 has 13 amino acids. The germline V gene encodes CDR1 MNHNY and CDR2 SVGAGI (reference sequence).

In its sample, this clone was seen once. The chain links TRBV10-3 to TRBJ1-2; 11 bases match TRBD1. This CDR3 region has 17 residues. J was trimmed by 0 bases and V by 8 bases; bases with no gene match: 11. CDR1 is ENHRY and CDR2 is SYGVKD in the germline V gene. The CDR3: CAIFTLGTGGSNYGYTF. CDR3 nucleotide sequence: TGTGCCATCTTTACTTTGGGGACAGGGGGTTCTAACTATGGCTACACCTTC.

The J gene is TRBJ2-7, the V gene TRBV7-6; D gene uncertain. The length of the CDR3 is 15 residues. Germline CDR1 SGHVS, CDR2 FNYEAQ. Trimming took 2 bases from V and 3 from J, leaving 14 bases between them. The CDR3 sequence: CASSLIQENGYEQYF. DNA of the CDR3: TGTGCCAGCAGCTTAATTCAGGAGAATGGCTACGAGCAGTACTTC.

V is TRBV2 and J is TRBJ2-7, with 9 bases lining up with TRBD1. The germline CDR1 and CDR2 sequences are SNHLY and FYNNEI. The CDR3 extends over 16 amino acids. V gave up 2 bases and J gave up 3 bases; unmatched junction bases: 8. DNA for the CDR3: TGTGCCAGCAGTGAAACCAAGGCGGACAGGGGCTACGAGCAGTACTTC. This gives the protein CASSETKADRGYEQYF.